A single sample gave rise to the 10 T cell receptor beta chains below, sequenced in a study of immunodeficiency. Generated by immunoSEQ multiplex PCR, the TCRdb table keeps only in-frame clones and is missing some. The table records some 3,900 clones, approximately 89% of them present only once. Sequenced: CD4+ T cells from blood. The receptors were sampled from a human donor in good health.

The chain employs TRBV15 and TRBJ2-1, with no clear D. Germline lookup yields CDR1 LNHNV and CDR2 YYDKDF (reference sequence). The germline V and J ends were trimmed by 2 bases and 5 bases, with 7 bases remaining between them. The CDR3 covers 13 residues. CDR3: CATSRLKNNEQFF. CDR3 in DNA: TGTGCCACCAGCAGATTAAAAAACAATGAGCAGTTCTTC.

The chain couples TRBV19 to TRBJ2-7; D possibly corresponds to TRBD2 (6 bases). This CDR3 region has 15 residues. The V end was cut by 3 bases, the J end by 2 bases, with 14 bases between. Germline V gene lookup returns CDR1 LNHDA and CDR2 SQIVND (reference sequence). As DNA, the CDR3 is TGTGCCAGTAGTATGATGGGAACTAGCCCCTACGAGCAGTACTTC. Protein sequence: CASSMMGTSPYEQYF.

The gene calls are TRBV14 and TRBJ1-5; D gene unclear. The germline V and J ends were trimmed by 0 bases and 5 bases, with 5 bases remaining between them. This CDR3 has 13 residues. CDR1 is SGHDN and CDR2 is FVKESK in the germline V gene. The CDR3 spells CASSQERDQPQHF. The CDR3 nucleotides read TGTGCCAGCAGCCAAGAACGGGATCAGCCCCAGCATTTT.

The V gene is TRBV5-1, the J gene TRBJ2-2, with TRBD2 matching over 9 bases. Germline assignment: CDR1 SGHRS and CDR2 YFSETQ. Trimming removed 0 bases from V and 6 bases from J; junction bases left unmatched: 9. The CDR3 has 17 residues. The CDR3 reads CASSLVVAGGPSGELFF. The CDR3 nucleotides read TGCGCCAGCAGCTTGGTGGTCGCGGGAGGGCCCTCCGGGGAGCTGTTTTTT.

This rearrangement joins TRBV11-2 to TRBJ2-7, with D unresolved. The germline CDR1 and CDR2 sequences are SGHAT and FQNNGV. Trimming removed 1 base at V and 0 bases at J, with 10 bases between. The CDR3 is made up of 15 amino acids. The CDR3 loop is CASSLVEVSSYEQYF. In DNA, the CDR3 is TGTGCCAGCAGCTTAGTGGAAGTGAGCTCCTACGAGCAGTACTTC.

This clone was found a few times. The junction and the germline gene differ at one end; a read error may be behind it. The chain couples TRBV2 to TRBJ1-1; maybe TRBD1 (6 bases). The CDR3 is made up of 15 amino acids. Germline V gene sequence: CDR1 SNHLY, CDR2 FYNNEI. The CDR3 loop reads CASSKGGQGNAEAFF. The DNA for the CDR3 is TGTGCCAGCAGCAAGGGGGGGCAGGGGAACGCTGAAGCTTTCTTT.

The V call is TRBV12-3 or TRBV12-4, the J call TRBJ2-7; possible D gene TRBD2, 6 bases. With 6 bases removed from V and 3 bases from J, the gap between germline ends came to 12 bases. This CDR3 region has 13 residues. DNA of the CDR3: TGTGCCAGCAGCCACGGGGGTCACTACGAGCAGTACTTC. Protein: CASSHGGHYEQYF.

The chain uses TRBV9 and TRBJ1-1; possibly TRBD1 for D (5 bases). Deletions cut 2 bases from V and 0 bases from J, with 14 bases between. Germline V gene sequence: CDR1 SGDLS, CDR2 YYNGEE. This CDR3 region has 16 residues. This chain's CDR3 is CASSVLPQVLNTEAFF. DNA of the CDR3: TGTGCCAGCAGCGTTCTCCCACAGGTGCTGAACACTGAAGCTTTCTTT.

This clone was seen a single time. The chain has TRBV7-6 and TRBJ2-1; D unclear. CDR1 and CDR2 from the germline V gene are SGHVS and FNYEAQ. The CDR3 extends over 13 amino acids. V was shortened by 4 bases and J by 5 bases, with 9 bases between the two germline ends. CDR3 in DNA: TGTGCCAGCAGCTCCCGGGCCCACAATGAGCAGTTCTTC. It codes for CASSSRAHNEQFF.

This clone showed up just once. The chain employs TRBV21-1 and TRBJ2-7. TRBV21-1 is termed a pseudogene. The CDR3 consists of 11 residues. The DNA for the CDR3 is TGTGCCAGCAGCGCCCCCTACGAGCAGTACTTC. Protein product: CASSAPYEQYF.